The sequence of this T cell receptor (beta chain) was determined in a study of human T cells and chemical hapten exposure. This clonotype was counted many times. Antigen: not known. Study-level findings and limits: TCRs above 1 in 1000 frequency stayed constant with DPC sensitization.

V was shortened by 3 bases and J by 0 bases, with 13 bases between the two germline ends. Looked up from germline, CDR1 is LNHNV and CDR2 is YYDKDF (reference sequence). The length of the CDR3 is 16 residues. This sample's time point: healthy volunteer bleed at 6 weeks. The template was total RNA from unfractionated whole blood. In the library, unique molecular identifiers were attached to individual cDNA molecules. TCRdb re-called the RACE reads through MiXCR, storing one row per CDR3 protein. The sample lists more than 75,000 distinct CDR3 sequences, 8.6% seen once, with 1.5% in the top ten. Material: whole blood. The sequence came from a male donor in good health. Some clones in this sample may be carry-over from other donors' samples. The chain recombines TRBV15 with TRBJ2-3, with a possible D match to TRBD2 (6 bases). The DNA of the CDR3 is TGTGCCACCAGCAGGGGAGTAGCGGATAGCACAGATACGCAGTATTTT. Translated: CATSRGVADSTDTQYF.